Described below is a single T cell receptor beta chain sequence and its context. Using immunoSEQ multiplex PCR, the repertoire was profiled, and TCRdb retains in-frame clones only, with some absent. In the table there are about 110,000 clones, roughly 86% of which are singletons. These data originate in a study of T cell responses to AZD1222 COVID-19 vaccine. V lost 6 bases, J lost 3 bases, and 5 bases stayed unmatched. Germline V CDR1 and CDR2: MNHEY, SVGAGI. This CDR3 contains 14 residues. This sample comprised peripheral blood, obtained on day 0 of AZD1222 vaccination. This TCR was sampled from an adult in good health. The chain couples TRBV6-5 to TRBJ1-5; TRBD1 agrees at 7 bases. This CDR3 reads CASSRDRVNQPQHF. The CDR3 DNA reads TGTGCCAGCAGCCGGGACAGAGTCAATCAGCCCCAGCATTTT.